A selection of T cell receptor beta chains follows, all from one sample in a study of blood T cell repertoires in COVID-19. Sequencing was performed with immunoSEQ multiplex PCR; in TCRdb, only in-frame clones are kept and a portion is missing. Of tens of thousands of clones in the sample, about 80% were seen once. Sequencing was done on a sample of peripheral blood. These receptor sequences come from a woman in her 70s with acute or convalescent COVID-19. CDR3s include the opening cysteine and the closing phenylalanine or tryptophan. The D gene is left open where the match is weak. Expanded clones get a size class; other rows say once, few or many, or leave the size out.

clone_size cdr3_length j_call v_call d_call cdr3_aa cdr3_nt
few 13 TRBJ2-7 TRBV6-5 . CASSDSYSYEQYF TGTGCCAGCAGCGACAGCTATTCCTACGAGCAGTACTTC
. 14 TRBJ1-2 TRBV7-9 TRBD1 CASSIDRGNYGYTF TGTGCCAGCAGCATTGACAGGGGTAACTATGGCTACACCTTC
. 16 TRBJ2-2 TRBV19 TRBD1 CASTSPGQGHGGELFF TGTGCCAGTACCTCACCGGGACAGGGGCACGGCGGGGAGCTGTTTTTT
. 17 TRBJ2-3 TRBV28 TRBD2 CASSSLPSGGSTDTQYF TGTGCCAGCAGTTCCCTACCTAGCGGGGGAAGCACAGATACGCAGTATTTT
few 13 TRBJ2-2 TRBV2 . CASSDGYTGELFF TGTGCCAGCAGCGACGGGTATACCGGGGAGCTGTTTTTT
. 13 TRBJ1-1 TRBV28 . CASSLRVNTEAFF TGTGCCAGCAGTTTAAGAGTGAACACTGAAGCTTTCTTT
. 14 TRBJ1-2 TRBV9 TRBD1 CASREQGTPYGYTF TGTGCCAGCAGAGAACAGGGGACCCCCTATGGCTACACCTTC
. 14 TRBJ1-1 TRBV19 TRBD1 CASSITGVLTEAFF TGTGCCAGTAGTATTACAGGGGTGTTAACTGAAGCTTTCTTT
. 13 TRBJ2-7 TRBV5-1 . CASSLAWEDEQYF TGCGCCAGCAGCTTGGCGTGGGAGGACGAGCAGTACTTC
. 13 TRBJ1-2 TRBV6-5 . CASTPTPNGGYTF TGTGCCAGCACACCTACCCCAAACGGTGGCTACACCTTC
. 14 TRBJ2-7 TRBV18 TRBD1 CASSPGQGSYEQYF TGTGCCAGCTCACCGGGACAGGGTAGCTACGAGCAGTACTTC
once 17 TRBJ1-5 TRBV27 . CASRRWVRGLSNQPQHF TGTGCCAGCAGGAGGTGGGTTCGAGGCCTTAGCAATCAGCCCCAGCATTTT
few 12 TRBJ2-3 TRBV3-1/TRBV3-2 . CASSHRTDTQYF TGTGCCAGCAGCCACAGGACAGATACGCAGTATTTT
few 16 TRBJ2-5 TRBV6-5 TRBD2 CASSFGLGGSPVTQYF TGTGCCAGCAGTTTCGGACTAGGAGGGTCCCCGGTGACCCAGTACTTC
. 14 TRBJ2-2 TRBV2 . CASSEVRGTGELFF TGTGCCAGCAGTGAGGTCAGGGGCACCGGGGAGCTGTTTTTT
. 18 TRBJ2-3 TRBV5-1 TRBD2 CASSSGLAGAYFTDTQYF TGCGCCAGCAGCTCAGGACTAGCGGGGGCCTATTTCACAGATACGCAGTATTTT
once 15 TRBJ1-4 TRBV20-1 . CSASGLTTTNEKLFF TGCAGTGCTAGTGGATTGACAACAACTAATGAAAAACTGTTTTTT
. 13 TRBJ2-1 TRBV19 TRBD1 CASMTGGNNEQFF TGTGCCAGTATGACAGGGGGAAATAATGAGCAGTTCTTC
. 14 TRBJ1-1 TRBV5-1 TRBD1 CASSLAGGQGEAFF TGCGCCAGCAGCTTGGCCGGGGGACAGGGGGAAGCTTTCTTT
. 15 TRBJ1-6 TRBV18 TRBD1 CASSPSDRAGSPLHF TGTGCCAGCTCACCTTCGGACAGGGCGGGTTCACCCCTCCACTTT
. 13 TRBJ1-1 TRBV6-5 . CASSRKPNTEAFF TGTGCCAGCAGTCGTAAGCCGAACACTGAAGCTTTCTTT
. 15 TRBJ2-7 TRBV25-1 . CASSVMAGFSYEQYF TGTGCCAGCAGTGTAATGGCAGGGTTCTCCTACGAGCAGTACTTC
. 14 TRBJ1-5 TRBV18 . CASSPRSGDQPQHF TGTGCCAGCTCACCAAGGAGCGGCGATCAGCCCCAGCATTTT
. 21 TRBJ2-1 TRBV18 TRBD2 CASSTGRRGLAGDGSYNEQFF TGTGCCAGCTCTACCGGGAGACGAGGACTAGCGGGAGACGGGTCCTACAATGAGCAGTTCTTC
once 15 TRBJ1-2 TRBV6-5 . CASKAAVLLNYGYTF TGTGCCAGCAAGGCGGCAGTACTACTTAACTATGGCTACACCTTC
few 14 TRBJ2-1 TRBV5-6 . CASSPRGRWNEQFF TGTGCCAGCAGCCCCCGGGGAAGGTGGAATGAGCAGTTCTTC
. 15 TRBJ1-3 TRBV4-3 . CASSQAWAAGNTIYF TGCGCCAGCAGCCAAGCTTGGGCCGCGGGAAACACCATATATTTT
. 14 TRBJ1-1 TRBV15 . CATSRVARATEAFF TGTGCCACCAGCAGAGTAGCCAGGGCCACTGAAGCTTTCTTT
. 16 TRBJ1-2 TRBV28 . CASSFSPLGGNYGYTF TGTGCCAGCAGTTTTTCCCCCCTCGGGGGGAACTATGGCTACACCTTC
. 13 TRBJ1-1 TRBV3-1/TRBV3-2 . CASSLRGSTEAFF TGTGCCAGCAGCCTTCGGGGGAGCACTGAAGCTTTCTTT
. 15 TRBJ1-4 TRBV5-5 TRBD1 CASSGTGGTNEKLFF TGTGCCAGCAGCGGGACAGGAGGCACTAATGAAAAACTGTTTTTT
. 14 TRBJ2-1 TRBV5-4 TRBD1 CASSSPGQANEQFF TGTGCCAGCAGCTCCCCGGGACAGGCGAATGAGCAGTTCTTC
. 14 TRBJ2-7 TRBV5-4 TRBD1 CASSLTGGLYEQYF TGTGCCAGCAGCTTGACAGGGGGCCTCTACGAGCAGTACTTC
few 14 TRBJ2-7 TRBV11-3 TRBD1 CASSLGTGSYEQYF TGTGCCAGCAGCTTAGGGACAGGCTCCTACGAGCAGTACTTC
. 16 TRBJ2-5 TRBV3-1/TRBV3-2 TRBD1 CASSQGGAGGAGTQYF TGTGCCAGCAGCCAAGGGGGAGCAGGGGGCGCGGGGACCCAGTACTTC
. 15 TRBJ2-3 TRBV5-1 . CASSYTGSDTDTQYF TGCGCCAGCAGCTATACAGGTTCTGACACAGATACGCAGTATTTT
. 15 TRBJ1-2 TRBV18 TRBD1 CASSPDRGSYYGYTF TGTGCCAGCTCACCAGACAGGGGGAGTTACTATGGCTACACCTTC
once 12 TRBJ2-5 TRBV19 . CASSIERETQYF TGTGCCAGTAGTATAGAGAGAGAGACCCAGTACTTC